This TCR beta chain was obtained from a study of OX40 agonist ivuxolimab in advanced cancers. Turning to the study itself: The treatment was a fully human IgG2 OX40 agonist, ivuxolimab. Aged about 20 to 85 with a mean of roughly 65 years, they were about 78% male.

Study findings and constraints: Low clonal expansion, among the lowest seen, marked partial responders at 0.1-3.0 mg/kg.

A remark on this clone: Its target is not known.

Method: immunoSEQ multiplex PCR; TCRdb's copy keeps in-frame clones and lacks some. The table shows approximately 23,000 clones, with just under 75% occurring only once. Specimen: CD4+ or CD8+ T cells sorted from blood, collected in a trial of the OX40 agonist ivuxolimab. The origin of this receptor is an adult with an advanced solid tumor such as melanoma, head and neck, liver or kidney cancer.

CDR3 nucleotides: TGTGCCAGCAGCTTAGTTGGTGGGAACACTGAAGCTTTCTTT. This translates into CASSLVGGNTEAFF. The V and J genes are TRBV11-2 and TRBJ1-1, with unresolved D. The length of the CDR3 is 14 residues. V was trimmed by 1 base and J by 1 base, leaving 7 bases between them. Looked up from germline, CDR1 is SGHAT and CDR2 is FQNNGV.